The entry below gives a single TCR beta chain sequence along with its context. The germline V gene encodes CDR1 MNHEY and CDR2 SVGEGT. The CDR3 is 15 amino acids. The V segment lost 2 bases and the J segment 6 bases; nucleotides outside the gene matches: 9. Per the original methods: Using reference gene primer amplification, nucleated cell counts were estimated. Method: immunoSEQ multiplex PCR; TCRdb's copy keeps in-frame clones and lacks some. The V and J calls and the clone size are those of that table, but D and trimming were determined from the DNA. This sample has more than 50,000 clones, with 70% to 90% found just once. The data originate from a study of blood T cell repertoires in COVID-19. Study-wide background: The United States, Italy and Spain supplied acute and convalescent COVID-19 samples. PBMCs, B-cell-depleted T cells, or T cells provided the cDNA or gDNA that made up the material.

This receptor was taken from a human donor in a cohort sampled during active COVID-19. The rearrangement links TRBV6-2 or TRBV6-3 to TRBJ1-1; TRBD1 matches 7 bases. Sequenced material: peripheral blood. CDR3 region: CASSYGTDYRPEAFF. CDR3 bases: TGTGCCAGCAGTTACGGGACAGACTACAGGCCTGAAGCTTTCTTT.